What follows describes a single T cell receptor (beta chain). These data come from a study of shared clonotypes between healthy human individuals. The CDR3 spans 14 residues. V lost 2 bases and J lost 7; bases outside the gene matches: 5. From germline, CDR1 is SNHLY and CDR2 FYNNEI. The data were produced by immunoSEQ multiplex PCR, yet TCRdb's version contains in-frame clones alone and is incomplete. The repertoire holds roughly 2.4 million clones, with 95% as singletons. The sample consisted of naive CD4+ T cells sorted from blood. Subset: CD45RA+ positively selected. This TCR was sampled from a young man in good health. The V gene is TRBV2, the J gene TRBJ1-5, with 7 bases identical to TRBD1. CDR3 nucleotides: TGTGCCAGCAGTGAACAGGGGGTAGGGCAGCCCCAGCATTTT. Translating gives CASSEQGVGQPQHF.